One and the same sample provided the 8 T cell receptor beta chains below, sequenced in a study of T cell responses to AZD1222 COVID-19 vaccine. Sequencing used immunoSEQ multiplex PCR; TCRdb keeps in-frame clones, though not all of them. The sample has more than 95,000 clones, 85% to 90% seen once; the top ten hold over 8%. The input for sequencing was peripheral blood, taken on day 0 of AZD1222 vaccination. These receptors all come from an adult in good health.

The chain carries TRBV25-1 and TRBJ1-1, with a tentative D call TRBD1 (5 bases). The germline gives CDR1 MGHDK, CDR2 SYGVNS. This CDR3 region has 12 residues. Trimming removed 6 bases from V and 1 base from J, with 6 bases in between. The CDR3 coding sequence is TGTGCCAGCAGAGGACAGAACACTGAAGCTTTCTTT. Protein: CASRGQNTEAFF. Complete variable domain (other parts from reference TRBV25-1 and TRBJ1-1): EADIYQTPRYLVIGTGKKITLECSQTMGHDKMYWYQQDPGMELHLIHYSYGVNSTEKGDLSSESTVSRIRTEHFPLTLESARPSHTSQYLCASRGQNTEAFFGQGTRLTVV.

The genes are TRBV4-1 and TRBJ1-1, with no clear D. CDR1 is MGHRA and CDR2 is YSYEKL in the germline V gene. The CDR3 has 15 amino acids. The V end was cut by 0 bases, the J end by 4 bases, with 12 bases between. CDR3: CASSQEVTGRTEAFF. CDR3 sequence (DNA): TGCGCCAGCAGCCAAGAAGTAACGGGTCGCACTGAAGCTTTCTTT.

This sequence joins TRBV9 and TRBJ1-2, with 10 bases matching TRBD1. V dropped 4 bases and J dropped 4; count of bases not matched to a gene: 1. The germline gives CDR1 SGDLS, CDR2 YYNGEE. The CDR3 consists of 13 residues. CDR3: CASSRTGGYGYTF. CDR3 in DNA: TGTGCCAGCAGCAGGACAGGGGGCTATGGCTACACCTTC.

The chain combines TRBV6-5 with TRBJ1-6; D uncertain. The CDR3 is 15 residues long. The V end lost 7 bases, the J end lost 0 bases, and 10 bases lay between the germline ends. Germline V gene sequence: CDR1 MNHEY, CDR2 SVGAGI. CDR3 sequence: CASTMQSSYNSPLHF. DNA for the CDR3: TGTGCCAGCACCATGCAAAGCTCCTATAATTCACCCCTCCACTTT.

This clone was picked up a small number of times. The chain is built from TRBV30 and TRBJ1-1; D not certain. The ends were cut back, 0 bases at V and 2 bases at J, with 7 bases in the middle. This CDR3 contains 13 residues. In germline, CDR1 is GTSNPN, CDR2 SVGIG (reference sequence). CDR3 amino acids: CAWSVNTNTEAFF. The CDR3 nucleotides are TGTGCCTGGAGTGTAAACACTAACACTGAAGCTTTCTTT.

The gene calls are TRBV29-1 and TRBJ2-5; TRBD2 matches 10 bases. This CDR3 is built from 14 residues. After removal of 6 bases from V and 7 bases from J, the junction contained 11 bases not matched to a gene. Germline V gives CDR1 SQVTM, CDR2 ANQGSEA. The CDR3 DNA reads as TGCAGCGTGGATAAGCGGGAGGGCGGAGGGACCCAGTACTTC. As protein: CSVDKREGGGTQYF.

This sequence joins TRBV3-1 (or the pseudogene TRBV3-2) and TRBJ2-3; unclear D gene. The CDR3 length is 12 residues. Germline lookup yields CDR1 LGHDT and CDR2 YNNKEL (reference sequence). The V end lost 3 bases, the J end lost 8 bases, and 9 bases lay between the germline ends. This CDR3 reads CASSHQESTQYF. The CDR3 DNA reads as TGTGCCAGCAGCCACCAGGAATCTACGCAGTATTTT.

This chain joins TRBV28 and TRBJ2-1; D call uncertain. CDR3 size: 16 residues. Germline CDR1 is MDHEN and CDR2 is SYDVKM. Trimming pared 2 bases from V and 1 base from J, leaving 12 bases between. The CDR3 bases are TGTGCCAGCAGTTTAAGTGGCGACCCTTCCTACAATGAGCAGTTCTTC. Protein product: CASSLSGDPSYNEQFF.